Listed here are 16 T cell receptor beta chains from one sample, sequenced in a study of T cells in Graves' hyperthyroidism and ophthalmopathy. Researchers amplified the TCR beta CDR3 regions from RNA transcripts. When the TCR CDR3 underwent first-round RT-PCR, the HTBI primer set was used. TCRdb ran MiXCR on the multiplex PCR reads and lists one entry per CDR3 protein. The sample has a few hundred thousand distinct CDR3 sequences; around 15% are singletons. The sequencing input was blood. The receptors were gathered from a woman between 40 and 55 years old with Graves' ophthalmopathy.

This clonotype was seen many times. V and J are TRBV5-1 and TRBJ2-7; 8 nucleotides match TRBD2. The germline V gene encodes CDR1 SGHRS and CDR2 YFSETQ. The CDR3 is made up of 16 amino acids. V shed 4 bases, J shed 1 base, and the junction held 10 bases outside the gene matches. CDR3 nucleotides: TGCGCCAGCAGCGAGGGACGGGGGGGCCTGTCCTACGAGCAGTACTTC. Its protein product is CASSEGRGGLSYEQYF.

As for this clonotype: A much bigger clone sits one base away, suggesting this may be a read error. The chain carries TRBV7-2 and TRBJ2-3; 7 bases fit TRBD2. The CDR3 loop spans 15 amino acids. The germline V gene encodes CDR1 SGHTA and CDR2 FQGNSA. CDR3 sequence (DNA): TGTGCCAGCAGCCTCGATCGGGGGGTATGGGATACGAAGTATTTT. Translation: CASSLDRGVWDTKYF.

This clonotype was counted a few times. This chain connects TRBV19 to TRBJ1-1, with D possibly matching TRBD1 (6 bases). CDR1 LNHDA and CDR2 SQIVND come from the germline V gene (reference sequence). V lost 6 bases and J 0 bases, leaving 11 bases between the germline ends. CDR3 size: 14 residues. The CDR3 DNA sequence: TGTGCCAGTAGGTGGGGGCGGTTGAACACTGAAGCTTTCTTT. Protein product: CASRWGRLNTEAFF.

This clonotype was found many times. The chain is built from TRBV6-1 and TRBJ1-5; the D is unclear. The length of the CDR3 is 15 residues. Per the germline V gene, CDR1 is MNHNS and CDR2 is SASEGT. V lost 6 bases and J 6 bases, leaving 18 bases between the germline ends. The CDR3 sequence is CASSRYGVESQPQHF. The DNA for the CDR3 is TGTGCCAGCAGCAGATACGGTGTCGAGAGTCAGCCCCAGCATTTT.

This clonotype was seen ten or more times. This chain joins TRBV2 and TRBJ2-7; D uncertain. There are 13 residues in the CDR3. CDR1 SNHLY and CDR2 FYNNEI come from the germline V gene. V was shortened by 3 bases and J by 4 bases, with 10 bases between the two germline ends. The CDR3 nucleotides are TGTGCCAGCAGTGACGTAGTGTCGTACGAGCAGTACTTC. Amino acid sequence: CASSDVVSYEQYF. Complete variable domain (other parts from reference TRBV2 and TRBJ2-7): EPEVTQTPSHQVTQMGQEVILRCVPISNHLYFYWYRQILGQKVEFLVSFYNNEISEKSEIFDDQFSVERPDGSNFTLKIRSTKLEDSAMYFCASSDVVSYEQYFGPGTRLTVT.

CDR3: CASSLKGRDDYNSPLHF. CDR3 coding DNA: TGTGCCAGCAGCTTAAAGGGGCGGGACGACTATAATTCACCCCTCCACTTT. The gene calls are TRBV7-2 and TRBJ1-6; D might be TRBD1 (5 bases). The ends were cut back, 2 bases at V and 3 bases at J, with 14 bases in the middle. Per germline, CDR1 SGHTA and CDR2 FQGNSA. The CDR3 totals 17 residues.

Points on this clonotype: At one end, the junction sequence differs from germline, possibly due to a read error. This chain joins TRBV18 and TRBJ1-5; D ambiguous. This CDR3 region has 15 residues. Germline-derived CDR1 and CDR2 are KGHSH and LQKENI. The CDR3 protein is CASLPQNTRAWPQHF. CDR3 coding DNA: TGTGCCAGCTTACCACAGAACACCCGAGCATGGCCCCAGCATTTT.

The sample holds a few counts of this clonotype. The chain uses TRBV19 and TRBJ2-7; TRBD2 matches at 9 bases. The germline V gene has CDR1 LNHDA and CDR2 SQIVND (reference sequence). The trim removed 9 bases at V and 2 bases at J, leaving 8 bases unmatched. CDR3 length equals 14 residues. CDR3 bases: TGTGCCAGCGCGGGGGGGCGGACACCCTACGAGCAGTACTTC. Translation: CASAGGRTPYEQYF. Full variable domain (remainder filled in from reference TRBV19 and TRBJ2-7): DGGITQSPKYLFRKEGQNVTLSCEQNLNHDAMYWYRQDPGQGLRLIYYSQIVNDFQKGDIAEGYSVSREKKESFPLTVTSAQKNPTAFYLCASAGGRTPYEQYFGPGTRLTVT.

This clonotype came up a few times. This sequence joins TRBV19 and TRBJ2-1, with 9 nucleotides matching TRBD2. Germline CDR1 and CDR2: LNHDA and SQIVND (reference sequence). Trimming cost V 4 bases and J 0 bases; bases outside gene matches: 13. The CDR3 is 19 residues long. DNA for the CDR3: TGTGCCAGTAGTAGTTTAGCTAGCGGGGTCCTAGGCTCCTACAATGAGCAGTTCTTC. Amino acid sequence: CASSSLASGVLGSYNEQFF.

This clonotype came up a few times. This chain links TRBV30 with TRBJ2-5; D unresolved. This CDR3 contains 11 residues. Trimming pared 4 bases from V and 2 bases from J, leaving 5 bases between. Germline lookup yields CDR1 GTSNPN and CDR2 SVGIG (reference sequence). The CDR3 nucleotides read TGTGCCTGGATGGTTCAAGAGACCCAGTACTTC. Residues: CAWMVQETQYF.

This clonotype was counted many times. V gene TRBV12-3 or TRBV12-4 combines with J gene TRBJ2-7; the D is unclear. V lost 1 base and J lost 2, with 3 bases in between. The CDR3 is 12 amino acids. The CDR3 loop reads CASSLVPYEQYF. CDR3 nucleotides: TGTGCCAGCAGTTTAGTGCCCTACGAGCAGTACTTC.

This clonotype was observed a handful of times. J is TRBJ2-7 and V is TRBV20-1, with 8 bases that match TRBD1. The end of the DNA is better explained by TRBJ2-1, so the J call may be wrong. The CDR3 runs to 16 residues. Germline loops: CDR1 DFQATT, CDR2 SNEGSKA (reference sequence). The CDR3 nucleotides are TGCAGTGCTAGACGCGGACAGGGTCGAATTGGATACGAGCAGTTCTTC. This gives the protein CSARRGQGRIGYEQFF.

This clonotype was detected only a few times. V usage is TRBV20-1 and J usage is TRBJ2-1; 8 bases align to TRBD2. This CDR3 contains 16 residues. The germline V gene encodes CDR1 DFQATT and CDR2 SNEGSKA (reference sequence). The ends lost 0 bases at V and 3 bases at J; junction bases unmatched: 7. In DNA, the CDR3 is TGCAGTGCTAGAGAATGGACGGGAGGGATCTACAATGAGCAGTTCTTC. Residues: CSAREWTGGIYNEQFF.

This clonotype was seen ten or more times. The chain couples TRBV3-1 to TRBJ2-1; TRBD2 agrees at 11 bases. Germline CDR1 and CDR2: LGHDT and YNNKEL (reference sequence). J gave up 5 bases and V 3 bases, and 6 bases lay outside the gene matches. The CDR3 contains 16 residues. The CDR3 coding sequence is TGTGCCAGCAGCCAGGGACTAGCGGTGACCAACAATGAGCAGTTCTTC. It specifies CASSQGLAVTNNEQFF.

Many counts were recorded for this clonotype. The V call is TRBV28, the J call TRBJ1-1, with 7 positions matching TRBD1. With V trimmed by 10 bases and J by 4 bases, 9 bases remained unmatched. The CDR3 runs to 13 residues. Germline CDR1 MDHEN, CDR2 SYDVKM. For the CDR3, the DNA is TGTGCCACCAATGACAGGGTGGGCACTGAAGCTTTCTTT. It codes for CATNDRVGTEAFF.

This clonotype was detected many times. V gene TRBV11-2 combines with J gene TRBJ2-1, with unresolved D. CDR3 length equals 13 residues. V was cut by 2 bases and J by 5 bases, with 7 bases left in between. CDR1 and CDR2 (germline): SGHAT, FQNNGV. The DNA of the CDR3 is TGTGCCAGCAGCTTATCCGTAAACAATGAGCAGTTCTTC. It yields the protein CASSLSVNNEQFF.